The 3 T cell receptor beta chains reported below all come from one sample, sequenced in a study of blood T cell repertoires in COVID-19. Generated by immunoSEQ multiplex PCR, the TCRdb table keeps only in-frame clones and is missing some. The table has 250,000 to 300,000 clones, roughly 89% seen once; the top ten hold around 10%. Sequencing used PBMCs or T cells enriched from blood (not recorded which). Receptors originate from a man between 40 and 49 years old who had recovered from COVID-19.

The gene calls are TRBV6-5 and TRBJ1-2, with D hard to call. The CDR3 length is 14 residues. CDR1 is MNHEY and CDR2 is SVGAGI in the germline V gene. Trimming stripped 5 bases from V and 5 bases from J, with 15 bases between. CDR3 protein: CASSPALLWYGYTF. CDR3 nucleotides: TGTGCCAGCAGTCCCGCGCTATTATGGTATGGCTACACCTTC.

This clone was seen just once. V usage is TRBV5-1 and J usage is TRBJ1-1; 9 nucleotides match TRBD1. V shed 4 bases, J shed 6 bases, and the junction held 10 bases outside the gene matches. This CDR3 is 15 amino acids long. In germline, CDR1 is SGHRS, CDR2 YFSETQ. DNA for the CDR3: TGCGCCAGCAGCCGCGGCTCACAGGGGGCATCTGAAGCTTTCTTT. Translation: CASSRGSQGASEAFF.

V is TRBV27 and J is TRBJ1-1, with D possibly TRBD1 on 6 matching bases. Germline V gene lookup returns CDR1 MNHEY and CDR2 SMNVEV (reference sequence). This CDR3 has 14 residues. V dropped 6 bases and J dropped 2 bases, with 13 bases sitting between them. CDR3 sequence: CASRRRGLNTEAFF. CDR3 sequence (DNA): TGTGCCAGCAGGCGGCGGGGGCTCAACACTGAAGCTTTCTTT.